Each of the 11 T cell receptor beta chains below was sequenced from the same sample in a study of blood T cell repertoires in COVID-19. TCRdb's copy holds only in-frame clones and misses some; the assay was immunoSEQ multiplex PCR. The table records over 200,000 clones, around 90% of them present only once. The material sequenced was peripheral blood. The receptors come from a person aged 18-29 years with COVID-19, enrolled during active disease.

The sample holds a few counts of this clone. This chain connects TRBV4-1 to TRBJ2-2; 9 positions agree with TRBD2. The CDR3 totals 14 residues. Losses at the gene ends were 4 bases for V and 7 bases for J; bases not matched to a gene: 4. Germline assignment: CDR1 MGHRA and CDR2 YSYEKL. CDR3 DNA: TGCGCCAGCAGCCCCGGGACTAGCCTCGGGGAGCTGTTTTTT. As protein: CASSPGTSLGELFF.

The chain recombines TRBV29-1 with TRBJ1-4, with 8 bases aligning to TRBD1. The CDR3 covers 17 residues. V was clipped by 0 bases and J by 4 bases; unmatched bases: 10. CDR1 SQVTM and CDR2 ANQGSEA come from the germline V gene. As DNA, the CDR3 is TGCAGCGTTGAAGATCCCCTTGGACAGGGCAATAATGAAAAACTGTTTTTT. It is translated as CSVEDPLGQGNNEKLFF.

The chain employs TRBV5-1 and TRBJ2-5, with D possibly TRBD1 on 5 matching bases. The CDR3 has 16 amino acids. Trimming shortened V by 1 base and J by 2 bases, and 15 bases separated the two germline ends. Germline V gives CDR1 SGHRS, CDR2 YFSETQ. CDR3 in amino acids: CASSLWLLTEQETQYF. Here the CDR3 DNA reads TGCGCCAGCAGCTTGTGGCTCTTGACAGAGCAAGAGACCCAGTACTTC.

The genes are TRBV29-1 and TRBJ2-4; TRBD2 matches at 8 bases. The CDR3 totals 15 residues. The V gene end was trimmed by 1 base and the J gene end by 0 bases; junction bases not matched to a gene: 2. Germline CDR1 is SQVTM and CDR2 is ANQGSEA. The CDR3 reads CSVEVGLGAKNIQYF. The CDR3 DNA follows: TGCAGCGTTGAAGTGGGACTAGGAGCCAAAAACATTCAGTACTTC. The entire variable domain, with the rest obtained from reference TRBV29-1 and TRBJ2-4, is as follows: SAVISQKPSRDICQRGTSLTIQCQVDSQVTMMFWYRQQPGQSLTLIATANQGSEATYESGFVIDKFPISRPNLTFSTLTVSNMSPEDSSIYLCSVEVGLGAKNIQYFGAGTRLSVL.

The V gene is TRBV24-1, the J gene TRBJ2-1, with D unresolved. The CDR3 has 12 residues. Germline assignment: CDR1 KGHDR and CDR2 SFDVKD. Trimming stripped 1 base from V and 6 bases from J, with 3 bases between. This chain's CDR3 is CATSDFSNEQFF. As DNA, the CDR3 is TGTGCCACCAGTGATTTTAGCAATGAGCAGTTCTTC.

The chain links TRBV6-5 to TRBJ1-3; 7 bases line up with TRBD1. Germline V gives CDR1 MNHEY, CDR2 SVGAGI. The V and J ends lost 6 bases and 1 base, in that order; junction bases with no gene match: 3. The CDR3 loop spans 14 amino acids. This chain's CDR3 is CASSATGSGNTIYF. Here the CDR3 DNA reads TGTGCCAGCAGCGCGACAGGGTCTGGAAACACCATATATTTT.

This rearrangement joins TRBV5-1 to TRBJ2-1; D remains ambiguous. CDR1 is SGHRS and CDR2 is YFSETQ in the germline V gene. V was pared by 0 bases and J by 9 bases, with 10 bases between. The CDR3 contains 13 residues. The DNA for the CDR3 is TGCGCCAGCAGCTTGGTTGTGGGCTCTGAGCAGTTCTTC. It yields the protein CASSLVVGSEQFF.

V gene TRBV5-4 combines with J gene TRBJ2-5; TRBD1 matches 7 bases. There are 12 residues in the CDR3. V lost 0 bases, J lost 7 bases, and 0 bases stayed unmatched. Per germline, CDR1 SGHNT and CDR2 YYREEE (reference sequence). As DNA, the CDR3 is TGTGCCAGCAGCTTGGACAGGGGGACCCAGTACTTC. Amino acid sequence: CASSLDRGTQYF.

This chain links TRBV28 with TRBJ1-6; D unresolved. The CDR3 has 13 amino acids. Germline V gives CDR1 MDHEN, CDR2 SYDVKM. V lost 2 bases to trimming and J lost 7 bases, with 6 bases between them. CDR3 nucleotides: TGTGCCAGCAGTTTACTGAGGAATTCACCCCTCCACTTT. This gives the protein CASSLLRNSPLHF.

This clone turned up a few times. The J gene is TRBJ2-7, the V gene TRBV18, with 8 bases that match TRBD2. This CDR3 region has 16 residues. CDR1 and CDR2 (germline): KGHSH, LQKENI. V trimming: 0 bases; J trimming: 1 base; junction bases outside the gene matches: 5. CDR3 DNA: TGTGCCAGCTCACCACCGCCTAGCGGGTATTCCTACGAGCAGTACTTC. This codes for CASSPPPSGYSYEQYF.

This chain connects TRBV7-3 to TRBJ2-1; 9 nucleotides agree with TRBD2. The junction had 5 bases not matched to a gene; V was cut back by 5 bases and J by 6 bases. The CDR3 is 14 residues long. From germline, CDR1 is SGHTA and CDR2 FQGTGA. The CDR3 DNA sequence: TGTGCCAGCAGCGCAGGGACTAGCATCAATGAGCAGTTCTTC. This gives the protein CASSAGTSINEQFF.